This T cell receptor (beta chain) stems from a study of cytomegalovirus exposure and HLA in healthy donors. Germline assignment: CDR1 SGHDT and CDR2 YYEEEE. This CDR3 is 16 amino acids long. The V segment lost 0 bases and the J segment 8 bases; nucleotides outside the gene matches: 5. Primers: 60 Vbeta forward and 13 Jbeta reverse. TCRdb's table, derived via immunoSEQ multiplex PCR, lists solely in-frame clones and lacks some. The table shows 130,000 to 150,000 clones, with roughly 85% occurring only once. The clonotype originates from a male donor in good health and CMV-seronegative. Specimen: PBMCs. The V and J genes are TRBV5-6 and TRBJ2-1; 13 bases line up with TRBD2. CDR3 amino acids: CASSLGLAGGGDEQFF. CDR3 bases: TGTGCCAGCAGCTTGGGACTAGCGGGGGGAGGGGATGAGCAGTTCTTC.